One and the same sample provided the 2 T cell receptor beta chains below, sequenced in a study of molecular identifiers for immune sequencing clone quantification. TCRdb used MiXCR to reprocess the PCR reads, holding one entry per CDR3 protein. The sample shows about 640,000 distinct CDR3 sequences, 20% of them seen only once. Material: naive CD8+ T cells from blood, with Jurkat cell RNA spiked in. Subset denoted: FACS-sorted CD8+CD4-CCR7+CD45RA+ naive T cells. The receptors derive from a human donor in good health. Some libraries in this study had Jurkat cell RNA spiked in.

Ten or more counts support this clonotype. This chain connects TRBV9 to TRBJ2-2; D is possibly TRBD2 (6 bases). Germline V gives CDR1 SGDLS, CDR2 YYNGEE. The CDR3 consists of 17 residues. Trimming stripped 0 bases from V and 0 bases from J, with 12 bases between. CDR3 loop: CASSVALRGANTGELFF. The CDR3 DNA follows: TGTGCCAGCAGCGTAGCTTTGCGGGGAGCGAACACCGGGGAGCTGTTTTTT.

There are many counts of this clonotype. The J gene is TRBJ2-7, the V gene TRBV6-5, with a possible D match to TRBD1 (5 bases). The CDR3 is 13 residues long. Germline V gene data show CDR1 as MNHEY and CDR2 as SVGAGI. The V end was cut by 5 bases, the J end by 7 bases, with 15 bases between. CDR3 sequence: CASSPGQAGEQYF. The CDR3 DNA is TGTGCCAGCAGTCCCGGACAAGCTGGAGAGCAGTACTTC.